The 19 T cell receptor beta chains listed next were all sequenced from one sample in a study of neurological immune-mediated disorders. TCRdb reprocessed the 5' RACE reads via MiXCR and lists one record per CDR3 protein. This table holds tens of thousands of distinct CDR3 sequences, 10% to 12% found once. The sequencing input was PBMCs. Receptor source: a man in his sixties in good health.

This clonotype was counted ten times or more. The V and J genes are TRBV7-8 and TRBJ2-2, with a tentative D call TRBD2 (6 bases). The V gene's germline CDR1 is SGHVS and CDR2 FQNEAQ. V was pared by 1 base and J by 1 base, with 10 bases between. The CDR3 totals 16 residues. The CDR3 spells CASSLGRRENTGELFF. The CDR3 coding sequence is TGTGCCAGCAGCTTAGGTCGGCGGGAGAACACCGGGGAGCTGTTTTTT.

This clonotype was observed at least ten times. This chain joins TRBV14 and TRBJ2-2, with unresolved D. Germline CDR1 reads SGHDN; CDR2 reads FVKESK. Trimming took off 0 bases at V and 6 bases at J, with 5 bases between the two ends. CDR3 size: 13 residues. CDR3: CASSQDLAGELFF. CDR3 sequence (DNA): TGTGCCAGCAGCCAAGATCTAGCCGGGGAGCTGTTTTTT.

In its sample, this clonotype was seen many times. The V call is TRBV7-2, the J call TRBJ2-1; perhaps TRBD2 as D (5 bases). V was trimmed by 7 bases and J by 0 bases, leaving 13 bases between them. This CDR3 region has 15 residues. Germline V gene data show CDR1 as SGHTA and CDR2 as FQGNSA. The CDR3 bases are TGTGCCAGCAATCCGGGCGGGTTCTCCTACAATGAGCAGTTCTTC. It translates to CASNPGGFSYNEQFF.

There are many counts of this clonotype. The CDR3 nucleotides are TGTGCCAGCAGCCCCGGTAGGACAGTATCCTACGAGCAGTACTTC. Residues: CASSPGRTVSYEQYF. The J gene is TRBJ2-7, the V gene TRBV7-9; possibly TRBD1 for D (6 bases). CDR1 and CDR2 (germline): SEHNR, FQNEAQ (reference sequence). The CDR3 is 15 residues long. The ends were cut back, 5 bases at V and 1 base at J, with 15 bases in the middle.

This clonotype was picked up many times. J is TRBJ2-1 and V is TRBV29-1; 10 bases map to TRBD1. The V and J ends lost 6 bases and 8 bases, in that order; junction bases with no gene match: 13. This CDR3 is built from 15 residues. CDR1 and CDR2 from the germline V gene are SQVTM and ANQGSEA. CDR3 protein: CSVVPGQGRRDEQFF. The CDR3, as DNA: TGCAGCGTGGTACCGGGACAGGGGAGAAGGGATGAGCAGTTCTTC.

As regards this clonotype: At one boundary the junction diverges from the germline segment, which might be a read error. The V gene is TRBV28, the J gene TRBJ2-3, with D perhaps TRBD2 (5 bases). The germline V gene encodes CDR1 MDHEN and CDR2 SYDVKM. The CDR3 length is 18 residues. CDR3 protein: CTSSLSPGVGKKADTQYF. CDR3 coding DNA: TGTACCAGCAGTCTTTCACCCGGGGTGGGGAAGAAAGCAGATACGCAGTATTTT.

The chain joins TRBV2 to TRBJ1-2, with TRBD1 identical over 8 bases. Germline assignment: CDR1 SNHLY and CDR2 FYNNEI. Unmatched junction bases numbered 13, after V lost 5 bases and J lost 11 bases. CDR3 size: 14 residues. The CDR3 sequence: CASSPRTGQPYYTF. Written as DNA, the CDR3 is TGTGCCAGCAGTCCTCGGACAGGGCAACCTTATTACACCTTC.

This clonotype showed up many times. The chain is built from TRBV20-1 and TRBJ1-5; 7 nucleotides line up with TRBD1. This CDR3 contains 15 residues. Trimming cost V 7 bases and J 0 bases; bases outside gene matches: 9. Germline lookup yields CDR1 DFQATT and CDR2 SNEGSKA (reference sequence). CDR3 loop: CSGTGAYYSNQPQHF. The CDR3 nucleotides read TGCAGTGGAACAGGGGCCTACTATAGCAATCAGCCCCAGCATTTT.

There are many counts of this clonotype. This chain links TRBV7-3 with TRBJ2-2; D is unresolved. The germline gives CDR1 SGHTA, CDR2 FQGTGA. This CDR3 has 17 residues. The germline V and J ends were trimmed by 5 bases and 2 bases, with 18 bases remaining between them. CDR3 coding DNA: TGTGCCAGCAGCCCTCGGCGGCGACAACTTAACACCGGGGAGCTGTTTTTT. Amino acid sequence: CASSPRRRQLNTGELFF.

In its sample, this clonotype was seen a few times. V is TRBV19 and J is TRBJ2-3, with D possibly called TRBD1 or TRBD2 (5 bases each). Germline values: CDR1 LNHDA, CDR2 SQIVND (reference sequence). Trimming took off 9 bases at V and 2 bases at J, with 12 bases between the two ends. This CDR3 contains 13 residues. CDR3 protein: CASRDGPTDTQYF. The CDR3 nucleotides read TGTGCCAGCAGGGACGGACCCACAGATACGCAGTATTTT.

By proportion, this clonotype is medium-sized. This chain joins TRBV15 and TRBJ1-3, with D unclear. The CDR3 contains 16 residues. Germline loops: CDR1 LNHNV, CDR2 YYDKDF (reference sequence). V was cut by 1 base and J by 4 bases, with 14 bases left in between. The CDR3 nucleotides are TGTGCCACCAGCAGAGTGACGGGCGAGTGGGGAAACACCATATATTTT. This translates into CATSRVTGEWGNTIYF.

This clonotype was found a few times. The chain couples TRBV5-1 to TRBJ2-7; D perhaps matches TRBD1 (6 bases). Germline V gene data show CDR1 as SGHRS and CDR2 as YFSETQ. This CDR3 is built from 15 residues. V lost 0 bases and J lost 3, with 13 bases in between. The CDR3 nucleotides are TGCGCCAGCAGCTTGGTACAGGGCGCTTTCTACGAGCAGTACTTC. It codes for CASSLVQGAFYEQYF.

This clonotype occurred many times. The chain is built from TRBV4-3 and TRBJ2-2, with 9 bases matching TRBD1. The trim removed 5 bases at V and 4 bases at J, leaving 5 bases unmatched. This CDR3 contains 15 residues. CDR1 LGHNA and CDR2 YSLEER come from the germline V gene. CDR3 in amino acids: CASSGGQGSTGELFF. CDR3 DNA: TGCGCCAGCAGCGGGGGACAGGGTTCCACCGGGGAGCTGTTTTTT.

This clonotype has a count of ten or more. V and J are TRBV4-3 and TRBJ1-1; D is uncertain. V was cut by 2 bases and J by 2 bases, with 15 bases left in between. Germline CDR1 reads LGHNA; CDR2 reads YSLEER. The CDR3 contains 16 residues. For the CDR3, the DNA is TGCGCCAGCAGCCAACTCTCCGGGCCCTACAACACTGAAGCTTTCTTT. It is translated as CASSQLSGPYNTEAFF.

This clonotype has at least ten counts. The chain has TRBV9 and TRBJ2-7; maybe TRBD1 (6 bases). The CDR3 totals 13 residues. Looked up from germline, CDR1 is SGDLS and CDR2 is YYNGEE. V was shortened by 1 base and J by 6 bases, with 11 bases between the two germline ends. The CDR3 region is CASSVQGIGEQYF. CDR3 sequence (DNA): TGTGCCAGCAGCGTACAGGGGATCGGCGAGCAGTACTTC. The full variable domain, its missing parts supplied by reference TRBV9 and TRBJ2-7, is DSGVTQTPKHLITATGQRVTLRCSPRSGDLSVYWYQQSLDQGLQFLIQYYNGEERAKGNILERFSAQQFPDLHSELNLSSLELGDSALYFCASSVQGIGEQYFGPGTRLTVT.

Comment on this clonotype: This may arise from a read error, as a much more abundant clone is one base away. This sequence joins TRBV6-6 and TRBJ1-4; D not resolved. The V and J ends lost 5 bases and 0 bases respectively, with 10 bases between them. From germline, CDR1 is MNHNY and CDR2 SVGAGI (reference sequence). The CDR3 runs 15 residues. This chain's CDR3 is CASSIGGATNEKLFF. CDR3 coding DNA: TGTGCCAGCAGTATCGGCGGGGCAACTAATGAAAAACTGTTTTTT.

The chain is built from TRBV20-1 and TRBJ1-6; a possible D gene is TRBD1 (5 bases). This CDR3 has 13 amino acids. Per germline, CDR1 DFQATT and CDR2 SNEGSKA (reference sequence). The germline V and J ends were trimmed by 1 base and 9 bases, with 10 bases remaining between them. In nucleotides, the CDR3 is TGCAGTGCTAGAGGACAGATGAGTTCACCCCTCCACTTT. Protein sequence: CSARGQMSSPLHF.

This clonotype was counted ten times or more. The CDR3 DNA follows: TGTGCCAGCAGCTTCGACCCTAGCAATCAGCCCCAGCATTTT. Amino acids: CASSFDPSNQPQHF. This chain uses TRBV7-2 with TRBJ1-5; D gene unclear. The CDR3 consists of 14 residues. With 3 bases removed from V and 0 bases from J, the gap between germline ends came to 6 bases. CDR1 SGHTA and CDR2 FQGNSA come from the germline V gene. The whole variable domain, filled in from reference TRBV7-2 and TRBJ1-5, reads GAGVSQSPSNKVTEKGKDVELRCDPISGHTALYWYRQSLGQGLEFLIYFQGNSAPDKSGLPSDRFSAERTGGSVSTLTIQRTQQEDSAVYLCASSFDPSNQPQHFGDGTRLSIL.

This clonotype showed up many times. V is TRBV27 and J is TRBJ2-2, with a possible D match to TRBD2 (5 bases). Between the trimmed V and J ends, which lost 4 bases and 6 bases, there was a span of 12 bases. Germline CDR1 reads MNHEY; CDR2 reads SMNVEV (reference sequence). This CDR3 region has 14 residues. CDR3 region: CASSSPRGAGELFF. In nucleotides, the CDR3 is TGTGCCAGCAGTTCCCCTCGGGGTGCCGGGGAGCTGTTTTTT.